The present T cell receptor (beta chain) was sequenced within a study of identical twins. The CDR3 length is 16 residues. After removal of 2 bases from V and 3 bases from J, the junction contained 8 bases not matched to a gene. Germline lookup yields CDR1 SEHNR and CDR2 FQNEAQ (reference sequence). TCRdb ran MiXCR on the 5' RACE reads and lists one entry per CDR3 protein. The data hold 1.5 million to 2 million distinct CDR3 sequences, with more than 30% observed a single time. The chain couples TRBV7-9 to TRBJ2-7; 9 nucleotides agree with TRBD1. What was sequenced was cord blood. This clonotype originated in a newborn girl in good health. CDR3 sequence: CASSLSLRQGGYEQYF. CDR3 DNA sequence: TGTGCCAGCAGCTTAAGCCTTAGACAGGGGGGCTACGAGCAGTACTTC.